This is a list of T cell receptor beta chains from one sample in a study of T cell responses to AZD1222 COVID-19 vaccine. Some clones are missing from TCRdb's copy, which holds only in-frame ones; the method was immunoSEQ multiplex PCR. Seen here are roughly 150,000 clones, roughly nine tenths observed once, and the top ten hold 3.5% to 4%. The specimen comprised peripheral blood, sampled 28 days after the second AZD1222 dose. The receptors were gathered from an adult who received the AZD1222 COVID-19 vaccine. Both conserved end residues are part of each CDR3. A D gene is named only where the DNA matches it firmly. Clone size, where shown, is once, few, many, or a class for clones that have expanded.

cdr3_aa: CASSQGGGSYTF; cdr3_nt: TGTGCCAGCAGCCAAGGAGGGGGAAGCTACACCTTC; j_call: TRBJ1-2; d_call: .; v_call: TRBV14; clone_size: .
cdr3_aa: CASSPEEGATWKLFF; cdr3_nt: TGTGCCAGCTCACCGGAAGAGGGGGCGACGTGGAAACTGTTTTTT; j_call: TRBJ1-4; d_call: TRBD1; v_call: TRBV18; clone_size: once
cdr3_aa: CASSSGTPFGEQYF; cdr3_nt: TGTGCCAGCAGCTCCGGGACTCCCTTCGGGGAGCAGTACTTC; j_call: TRBJ2-7; d_call: .; v_call: TRBV5-4; clone_size: .
cdr3_aa: CASSQGGTGWRGNQPQHF; cdr3_nt: TGCGCCAGCAGCCAAGGTGGGACAGGGTGGCGAGGCAATCAGCCCCAGCATTTT; j_call: TRBJ1-5; d_call: TRBD1; v_call: TRBV4-1; clone_size: once
cdr3_aa: CASSSTGGLGLFF; cdr3_nt: TGTGCCAGCAGTTCCACCGGGGGCCTAGGACTGTTTTTT; j_call: TRBJ1-4; d_call: .; v_call: TRBV12-3/TRBV12-4; clone_size: .
cdr3_aa: CATSRDRANTGELFF; cdr3_nt: TGTGCCACCAGCAGGGACAGAGCGAACACCGGGGAGCTGTTTTTT; j_call: TRBJ2-2; d_call: .; v_call: TRBV15; clone_size: once
cdr3_aa: CASSYSVRFGVPKRETQYF; cdr3_nt: TGTGCCAGCAGTTACAGCGTGAGGTTCGGGGTGCCCAAGCGGGAGACCCAGTACTTC; j_call: TRBJ2-5; d_call: .; v_call: TRBV6-2/TRBV6-3; clone_size: .
cdr3_aa: CASSHSTGEQYF; cdr3_nt: TGTGCCAGCAGCCACTCGACAGGGGAGCAGTACTTC; j_call: TRBJ2-7; d_call: TRBD1; v_call: TRBV16; clone_size: .
cdr3_aa: CASSPQAGGSTDTQYF; cdr3_nt: TGTGCCAGCAGCCCTCAAGCGGGAGGGTCCACAGATACGCAGTATTTT; j_call: TRBJ2-3; d_call: TRBD2; v_call: TRBV3-1/TRBV3-2; clone_size: .
cdr3_aa: CASSLGITDTQYF; cdr3_nt: TGTGCCAGCAGCCTCGGTATCACAGATACGCAGTATTTT; j_call: TRBJ2-3; d_call: .; v_call: TRBV7-8; clone_size: .
cdr3_aa: CASSFSGGLHNEQFF; cdr3_nt: TGTGCCAGCAGCTTTAGCGGGGGGTTGCACAATGAGCAGTTCTTC; j_call: TRBJ2-1; d_call: TRBD2; v_call: TRBV6-2/TRBV6-3; clone_size: .
cdr3_aa: CASSRILAPGTGNTEAFF; cdr3_nt: TGCGCCAGCAGCCGGATTTTAGCTCCCGGGACCGGAAACACTGAAGCTTTCTTT; j_call: TRBJ1-1; d_call: .; v_call: TRBV4-1; clone_size: .
cdr3_aa: CATSILSAGLTDTQYF; cdr3_nt: TGTGCCACCAGCATTCTATCAGCGGGGCTCACAGATACGCAGTATTTT; j_call: TRBJ2-3; d_call: TRBD2; v_call: TRBV15; clone_size: few
cdr3_aa: CASLRIAGGPGETQYF; cdr3_nt: TGTGCCAGCCTCAGGATAGCGGGAGGGCCCGGAGAGACCCAGTACTTC; j_call: TRBJ2-5; d_call: TRBD2; v_call: TRBV7-6; clone_size: .
cdr3_aa: CASSLHGQGDGTEAFF; cdr3_nt: TGCGCCAGCAGCTTGCATGGACAGGGGGATGGCACTGAAGCTTTCTTT; j_call: TRBJ1-1; d_call: TRBD1; v_call: TRBV5-1; clone_size: .
cdr3_aa: CASSTRRPGTAPNTEAFF; cdr3_nt: TGTGCCAGTAGTACCCGTCGTCCCGGGACAGCCCCGAACACTGAAGCTTTCTTT; j_call: TRBJ1-1; d_call: TRBD1; v_call: TRBV19; clone_size: once
cdr3_aa: CASSPGQTFYGYTF; cdr3_nt: TGTGCCAGCAGCCCCGGACAGACTTTCTATGGCTACACCTTC; j_call: TRBJ1-2; d_call: .; v_call: TRBV3-1/TRBV3-2; clone_size: .
cdr3_aa: CASSGIAGAWSEQFF; cdr3_nt: TGTGCCAGCAGCGGTATAGCGGGAGCTTGGAGTGAGCAGTTCTTC; j_call: TRBJ2-1; d_call: TRBD2; v_call: TRBV3-1/TRBV3-2; clone_size: .
cdr3_aa: CALTGFSGNTIYF; cdr3_nt: TGTGCCTTGACAGGTTTCTCTGGAAACACCATATATTTT; j_call: TRBJ1-3; d_call: .; v_call: TRBV30; clone_size: .
cdr3_aa: CASSLLAGGANEQFF; cdr3_nt: TGTGCCAGCAGCTTACTAGCGGGAGGTGCCAATGAGCAGTTCTTC; j_call: TRBJ2-1; d_call: TRBD2; v_call: TRBV5-4; clone_size: .
cdr3_aa: CASSQGHQASYNEQFF; cdr3_nt: TGTGCCAGCAGCCAAGGTCACCAGGCCTCCTACAATGAGCAGTTCTTC; j_call: TRBJ2-1; d_call: .; v_call: TRBV3-1/TRBV3-2; clone_size: .
cdr3_aa: CASSPSGVGEQYF; cdr3_nt: TGTGCCAGCAGCCCTAGCGGGGTAGGCGAGCAGTACTTC; j_call: TRBJ2-7; d_call: TRBD2; v_call: TRBV7-6; clone_size: .
cdr3_aa: CASSPAGLTETQYF; cdr3_nt: TGTGCCAGCAGTCCCGCGGGCCTTACAGAGACCCAGTACTTC; j_call: TRBJ2-5; d_call: .; v_call: TRBV6-6; clone_size: .
cdr3_aa: CASSVDWGAQPQHF; cdr3_nt: TGTGCCAGCAGCGTAGATTGGGGGGCTCAGCCCCAGCATTTT; j_call: TRBJ1-5; d_call: .; v_call: TRBV9; clone_size: .
cdr3_aa: CASTKPRGKSFF; cdr3_nt: TGTGCCAGTACCAAGCCCAGGGGGAAATCTTTCTTT; j_call: TRBJ1-1; d_call: TRBD1; v_call: TRBV19; clone_size: .
cdr3_aa: CASSSGQENTEAFF; cdr3_nt: TGTGCCAGCAGTTCGGGACAGGAGAACACTGAAGCTTTCTTT; j_call: TRBJ1-1; d_call: TRBD1; v_call: TRBV7-9; clone_size: .
cdr3_aa: CASSDPRGTGANVLTF; cdr3_nt: TGTGCCAGCAGCGACCCCCGGGGGACTGGGGCCAACGTCCTGACTTTC; j_call: TRBJ2-6; d_call: .; v_call: TRBV2; clone_size: .
cdr3_aa: CASSGGINRFQETQYF; cdr3_nt: TGTGCCAGCTCGGGGGGGATTAACAGGTTCCAAGAGACCCAGTACTTC; j_call: TRBJ2-5; d_call: TRBD2; v_call: TRBV9; clone_size: .
cdr3_aa: CASSLLWAKAYEQYF; cdr3_nt: TGTGCCAGCAGCTTATTATGGGCTAAAGCGTACGAGCAGTACTTC; j_call: TRBJ2-7; d_call: .; v_call: TRBV11-2; clone_size: .
cdr3_aa: CASSPLQGATEAFF; cdr3_nt: TGTGCCAGCAGTCCGCTACAGGGGGCTACTGAAGCTTTCTTT; j_call: TRBJ1-1; d_call: TRBD1; v_call: TRBV6-2/TRBV6-3; clone_size: once
cdr3_aa: CASSVRPPGQGPTF; cdr3_nt: TGTGCCAGTAGTGTCCGACCCCCGGGACAGGGCCCCACCTTC; j_call: TRBJ1-2; d_call: TRBD1; v_call: TRBV19; clone_size: once
cdr3_aa: CASSPLHTGELFF; cdr3_nt: TGTGCCAGCAGCCCACTCCACACCGGGGAGCTGTTTTTT; j_call: TRBJ2-2; d_call: .; v_call: TRBV9; clone_size: .
cdr3_aa: CASSQGIPGQYTGELFF; cdr3_nt: TGTGCCAGCAGCCAAGGGATTCCCGGGCAATACACCGGGGAGCTGTTTTTT; j_call: TRBJ2-2; d_call: .; v_call: TRBV4-2; clone_size: .
cdr3_aa: CASSLRTGGNTEAFF; cdr3_nt: TGTGCCAGCAGCTTGCGAACAGGGGGAAACACTGAAGCTTTCTTT; j_call: TRBJ1-1; d_call: TRBD1; v_call: TRBV5-4; clone_size: .
cdr3_aa: CASSLIDNQPQHF; cdr3_nt: TGTGCCAGCAGTTTAATAGACAATCAGCCCCAGCATTTT; j_call: TRBJ1-5; d_call: .; v_call: TRBV7-2; clone_size: once
cdr3_aa: CASIGVPGGYEQYF; cdr3_nt: TGTGCCAGCATCGGGGTGCCGGGGGGTTACGAGCAGTACTTC; j_call: TRBJ2-7; d_call: TRBD2; v_call: TRBV28; clone_size: .
cdr3_aa: CASSYSGLAGSETQYF; cdr3_nt: TGTGCCAGCAGTTACTCAGGACTAGCGGGATCAGAGACCCAGTACTTC; j_call: TRBJ2-5; d_call: TRBD2; v_call: TRBV6-5; clone_size: .
cdr3_aa: CASSQAQGATETQYF; cdr3_nt: TGCGCCAGCAGCCAAGCACAGGGGGCGACGGAGACCCAGTACTTC; j_call: TRBJ2-5; d_call: TRBD1; v_call: TRBV4-3; clone_size: few
cdr3_aa: CASRAVAGREEQFF; cdr3_nt: TGTGCCAGCCGAGCGGTAGCGGGAAGGGAGGAGCAGTTCTTC; j_call: TRBJ2-1; d_call: TRBD2; v_call: TRBV19; clone_size: .
cdr3_aa: CASSLLAGRDEKLFF; cdr3_nt: TGTGCCAGCAGCCTCCTGGCGGGGAGGGATGAAAAACTGTTTTTT; j_call: TRBJ1-4; d_call: .; v_call: TRBV7-6; clone_size: once
cdr3_aa: CASSAREPTDTQYF; cdr3_nt: TGTGCCAGCAGTGCCCGGGAGCCCACAGATACGCAGTATTTT; j_call: TRBJ2-3; d_call: .; v_call: TRBV6-2/TRBV6-3; clone_size: medium-sized
cdr3_aa: CAWTGLAFETQYF; cdr3_nt: TGTGCCTGGACGGGACTAGCCTTTGAGACCCAGTACTTC; j_call: TRBJ2-5; d_call: TRBD2; v_call: TRBV30; clone_size: .
cdr3_aa: CASSSPHPRTNSYEQYF; cdr3_nt: TGTGCCAGCAGCTCCCCTCACCCCAGGACTAACTCCTACGAGCAGTACTTC; j_call: TRBJ2-7; d_call: .; v_call: TRBV7-2; clone_size: .
cdr3_aa: CASSLRTEAFF; cdr3_nt: TGTGCCAGCAGCTTGAGGACTGAAGCTTTCTTT; j_call: TRBJ1-1; d_call: .; v_call: TRBV5-4; clone_size: .
cdr3_aa: CASSLTSGGLSETQYF; cdr3_nt: TGTGCCAGCAGCTTGACTAGCGGGGGGTTGAGTGAGACCCAGTACTTC; j_call: TRBJ2-5; d_call: TRBD2; v_call: TRBV11-2; clone_size: .
cdr3_aa: CASSTTGYNYGYTF; cdr3_nt: TGTGCCAGCAGTACGACAGGGTACAACTATGGCTACACCTTC; j_call: TRBJ1-2; d_call: TRBD1; v_call: TRBV27; clone_size: .
cdr3_aa: CASRKKRPGPRPAAFF; cdr3_nt: TGTGCCAGCAGAAAAAAACGCCCGGGACCCCGCCCTGCAGCTTTCTTT; j_call: TRBJ1-1; d_call: .; v_call: TRBV21-1; clone_size: .
cdr3_aa: CASSLGRNQPQHF; cdr3_nt: TGTGCCAGCAGTTTAGGGCGTAATCAGCCCCAGCATTTT; j_call: TRBJ1-5; d_call: .; v_call: TRBV27; clone_size: .
cdr3_aa: CASSLTGTRSRGYTF; cdr3_nt: TGTGCCAGCAGTCTCACCGGGACACGCTCTCGGGGCTACACCTTC; j_call: TRBJ1-2; d_call: .; v_call: TRBV6-5; clone_size: .
cdr3_aa: CASSLGRGFEKLFF; cdr3_nt: TGTGCCAGCAGTTTGGGCAGGGGGTTCGAAAAACTGTTTTTT; j_call: TRBJ1-4; d_call: TRBD1; v_call: TRBV27; clone_size: .